This T cell receptor (beta chain) was sequenced in a study of blood T cell repertoires in COVID-19. The data were produced by immunoSEQ multiplex PCR, yet TCRdb's version contains in-frame clones alone and is incomplete. The sample lists 200,000 to 300,000 clones; 65% to 90% were seen once. This CDR3 is built from 11 residues. Germline values: CDR1 SQVTM, CDR2 ANQGSEA. The sequence was obtained from a man aged 40-49 years who had recovered from COVID-19. This chain joins TRBV29-1 and TRBJ1-2; TRBD1 matches at 9 bases. The sequencing input was PBMCs or T cells enriched from blood (not recorded which). The DNA for the CDR3 is TGCACAACGGACAGGGGCTCTGGCTACACCTTC. Protein sequence: CTTDRGSGYTF.